The source of this T cell receptor beta chain is a study of control samples from healthy donors and cancer patients. Using immunoSEQ multiplex PCR, the repertoire was profiled, and TCRdb retains in-frame clones only, with some absent. The table lists 95,000 to 100,000 clones, roughly 90% of them singletons. This CDR3 is built from 16 residues. Germline-derived CDR1 and CDR2 are MNHEY and SVGEGT. Trimming removed 2 bases at V and 3 bases at J, with 17 bases between. This chain uses TRBV6-2 or TRBV6-3 with TRBJ2-7; D is uncertain. What was sequenced was blood. The clonotype originates from a man aged 25 to 40 in good health. The CDR3 nucleotides read TGTGCCAGCAGTTACCGAGGTGCGGAACACCTCTACGAGCAGTACTTC. Amino acid sequence: CASSYRGAEHLYEQYF.